The count of the clone carrying this T cell receptor beta chain is one. Its target is unknown. The data belong to a study of cytomegalovirus exposure and HLA in healthy donors. Study-wide findings and caveats: Several V segments, TRBV6-2 and TRBV6-3 among them, could not be told apart and were dropped. Later analysis identified 16,000 or so TCR beta sequences associated with HLA alleles, using a false discovery rate threshold of 0.05.

PCR amplification relied on 60 Vbeta primers (plus 13 Jbeta primers). Assay: immunoSEQ multiplex PCR; the TCRdb copy retains only in-frame clones and omits some. The sample has 150,000 to 200,000 clones, around four fifths seen once; the top ten hold approximately 3.4%. The germline V gene encodes CDR1 SGHRS and CDR2 YFSETQ. The CDR3 contains 16 residues. Trimming took 2 bases from V and 4 from J; bases not matched to a gene: 6. Specimen: PBMCs. The sequence was obtained from a female donor in good health and CMV-seronegative. This chain uses TRBV5-1 with TRBJ2-2, with 9 nucleotides matching TRBD1. The chain's CDR3 is CASSFLQGAGTGELFF. CDR3 in DNA: TGCGCCAGCAGCTTTTTACAGGGGGCTGGCACCGGGGAGCTGTTTTTT.